The next 4 T cell receptor beta chains were all read from a single sample in a study of T cell responses to AZD1222 COVID-19 vaccine. Data came from immunoSEQ multiplex PCR; TCRdb stores just in-frame clones and leaves some out. Of more than 110,000 clones listed, around 90% are singletons. The sequenced sample was peripheral blood, obtained on day 0 of AZD1222 vaccination. The receptors come from an adult in good health.

The chain joins TRBV30 to TRBJ2-2; D is unclear. With 0 bases removed from V and 3 bases from J, the gap between germline ends came to 14 bases. From germline, CDR1 is GTSNPN and CDR2 SVGIG (reference sequence). This CDR3 contains 16 residues. The CDR3 nucleotides read TGTGCCTGGAGTGTACTTAGTAGGGCTGACACCGGGGAGCTGTTTTTT. This codes for CAWSVLSRADTGELFF.

V usage is TRBV28 and J usage is TRBJ2-1; 12 bases fit TRBD2. Germline lookup yields CDR1 MDHEN and CDR2 SYDVKM. V shed 2 bases, J shed 8 bases, and the junction held 4 bases outside the gene matches. This CDR3 has 15 residues. The CDR3 spells CASSLPTSGSDEQFF. The CDR3 DNA is TGTGCCAGCAGTTTACCGACTAGCGGGAGTGATGAGCAGTTCTTC.

This rearrangement joins TRBV4-1 to TRBJ2-5; D is undetermined. The CDR3 has 14 amino acids. The germline V gene encodes CDR1 MGHRA and CDR2 YSYEKL. The V and J ends lost 0 bases and 3 bases respectively, with 8 bases between them. The CDR3 bases are TGCGCCAGCAGCCAAGATGATGGGGAAGAGACCCAGTACTTC. This encodes CASSQDDGEETQYF.

The chain links TRBV3-1 (or the pseudogene TRBV3-2) to TRBJ1-2; D not resolved. The CDR3 has 13 residues. The germline V and J ends were trimmed by 2 bases and 4 bases, with 8 bases remaining between them. The germline CDR1 and CDR2 sequences are LGHDT and YNNKEL (reference sequence). This CDR3 is CASSQSSAYGYTF. DNA of the CDR3: TGTGCCAGCAGCCAAAGTTCCGCCTATGGCTACACCTTC.